A single sample is the source of the 23 T cell receptor beta chains below, sequenced in a study of PD-1 blockade in classical Hodgkin lymphoma. After autologous stem cell transplantation all patients relapsed, and prior brentuximab vedotin exposure differed between cohorts. Generated by immunoSEQ multiplex PCR, the TCRdb table keeps only in-frame clones and is missing some. The profile shows about 84,000 clones, approximately 91% of them singletons. The source material was peripheral blood mononuclear cells (PBMCs), sampled at baseline. The source is a human donor with classical Hodgkin lymphoma.

This clone showed up just once. V and J are TRBV10-3 and TRBJ2-7; D remains unclear. Trimming pared 2 bases from V and 4 bases from J, leaving 6 bases between. The CDR3 length is 12 residues. CDR1 and CDR2 from the germline V gene are ENHRY and SYGVKD. CDR3 amino acids: CAISENGYEQYF. The CDR3 coding sequence is TGTGCCATCAGTGAGAATGGGTACGAGCAGTACTTC.

This chain uses TRBV11-2 with TRBJ2-7; TRBD1 aligns across 10 bases. Germline V lookup: CDR1 SGHAT, CDR2 FQNNGV. The CDR3 sequence is 17 residues long. V lost 2 bases, J lost 2 bases, and 9 bases stayed unmatched. The CDR3 sequence: CASSLSAGTGVPYEQYF. The CDR3 region has the DNA TGTGCCAGCAGCTTAAGTGCCGGGACAGGGGTCCCCTACGAGCAGTACTTC.

This chain links TRBV28 with TRBJ1-1; 7 nucleotides agree with TRBD1. V shed 8 bases, J shed 0 bases, and the junction held 6 bases outside the gene matches. Germline assignment: CDR1 MDHEN and CDR2 SYDVKM. CDR3 length: 14 residues. CDR3 sequence (DNA): TGTGCCAGCCACAGGGGAGAACTGAACACTGAAGCTTTCTTT. Its protein product is CASHRGELNTEAFF. Supplemented by reference TRBV28 and TRBJ1-1, the full variable domain reads DVKVTQSSRYLVKRTGEKVFLECVQDMDHENMFWYRQDPGLGLRLIYFSYDVKMKEKGDIPEGYSVSREKKERFSLILESASTNQTSMYLCASHRGELNTEAFFGQGTRLTVV.

This chain uses TRBV7-6 with TRBJ2-3, with 10 bases fitting TRBD2. The CDR3 consists of 20 residues. The J segment lost 1 base and the V segment lost 4 bases, leaving 17 bases of the junction unmatched. Germline V gives CDR1 SGHVS, CDR2 FNYEAQ. CDR3 nucleotide sequence: TGTGCCAGCAGCTCCAAGCTAGCGGGAGTCGGTTATATAGGCACAGATACGCAGTATTTT. This sequence encodes CASSSKLAGVGYIGTDTQYF.

The rearrangement uses TRBV28 and TRBJ1-1; D remains unclear. V was trimmed by 5 bases and J by 5 bases, leaving 9 bases between them. CDR3 length equals 12 residues. The germline V gene has CDR1 MDHEN and CDR2 SYDVKM. Written as DNA, the CDR3 is TGTGCCAGCAGTGCCAGGTTGACTGAAGCTTTCTTT. Translating it yields CASSARLTEAFF. The whole variable domain, filled in from reference TRBV28 and TRBJ1-1, reads DVKVTQSSRYLVKRTGEKVFLECVQDMDHENMFWYRQDPGLGLRLIYFSYDVKMKEKGDIPEGYSVSREKKERFSLILESASTNQTSMYLCASSARLTEAFFGQGTRLTVV.

This chain connects TRBV4-2 to TRBJ1-2; D gene ambiguous. The ends were cut back, 0 bases at V and 14 bases at J, with 13 bases in the middle. The length of the CDR3 is 12 residues. Looked up from germline, CDR1 is LGHNA and CDR2 is YNFKEQ. Written as DNA, the CDR3 is TGTGCCAGCAGCCAAGATGACCCGCCGGGAACCTTC. It specifies CASSQDDPPGTF.

This rearrangement joins TRBV14 to TRBJ2-5; 8 bases are shared with TRBD2. CDR1 and CDR2 (germline): SGHDN, FVKESK. The ends lost 0 bases at V and 4 bases at J; junction bases unmatched: 7. The CDR3 is 16 amino acids. This CDR3 reads CASSQDSGLGAETQYF. CDR3 nucleotides: TGTGCCAGCAGCCAAGATTCGGGACTAGGCGCAGAGACCCAGTACTTC.

The V gene is TRBV7-2, the J gene TRBJ2-7, with 7 bases matching TRBD1. V lost 1 base to trimming and J lost 3 bases; unmatched junction nucleotides: 9. The germline V gene encodes CDR1 SGHTA and CDR2 FQGNSA. This CDR3 is 16 amino acids long. In DNA form, the CDR3 reads TGTGCCAGCAGCTTAGGCCCAAGGGGGACAGACTACGAGCAGTACTTC. This codes for CASSLGPRGTDYEQYF. Variable domain in full (rest from reference TRBV7-2 and TRBJ2-7): GAGVSQSPSNKVTEKGKDVELRCDPISGHTALYWYRQSLGQGLEFLIYFQGNSAPDKSGLPSDRFSAERTGGSVSTLTIQRTQQEDSAVYLCASSLGPRGTDYEQYFGPGTRLTVT.

The chain is built from TRBV7-6 and TRBJ1-1, with D possibly TRBD1 on 5 matching bases. Germline values: CDR1 SGHVS, CDR2 FNYEAQ. This CDR3 contains 15 residues. Trimming removed 1 base from V and 1 base from J, with 10 bases in between. The CDR3 nucleotides are TGTGCCAGCAGCTTAGTAGACAGCTGGAACACTGAAGCTTTCTTT. As protein: CASSLVDSWNTEAFF.

The chain carries TRBV5-1 and TRBJ2-3; D ambiguous. V lost 1 base and J lost 4, with 10 bases in between. The CDR3 runs 14 residues. Germline V gene data show CDR1 as SGHRS and CDR2 as YFSETQ. Written as DNA, the CDR3 is TGCGCCAGCAGCTTGTCTGGGGTCGCAGATACGCAGTATTTT. This sequence encodes CASSLSGVADTQYF.

V and J are TRBV27 and TRBJ2-1; 7 bases are shared with TRBD2. Per germline, CDR1 MNHEY and CDR2 SMNVEV (reference sequence). The CDR3 spans 16 residues. After removal of 5 bases from V and 7 bases from J, the junction contained 14 bases not matched to a gene. The CDR3 nucleotides are TGTGCCAGCAGTCGCACCCGACCGGGACTAAGGAATGAGCAGTTCTTC. This encodes CASSRTRPGLRNEQFF.

The genes are TRBV6-5 and TRBJ1-1; no firm D call. V dropped 5 bases and J dropped 0 bases, with 10 bases sitting between them. The CDR3 contains 14 residues. Germline CDR1 and CDR2: MNHEY and SVGAGI. This CDR3 is CASSTWTLNTEAFF. In DNA, the CDR3 is TGTGCCAGCAGTACATGGACTCTGAACACTGAAGCTTTCTTT.

This clone was detected only once. This chain connects TRBV4-3 to TRBJ2-5, with 8 nucleotides matching TRBD1. The germline V gene has CDR1 LGHNA and CDR2 YSLEER. The ends lost 6 bases at V and 2 bases at J; junction bases unmatched: 11. The CDR3 extends over 16 amino acids. The CDR3 DNA reads as TGCGCCAGCAGTTTAGACAGGGGAGCATGGCAAGAGACCCAGTACTTC. Its protein product is CASSLDRGAWQETQYF.

V and J are TRBV18 and TRBJ2-7; possibly TRBD1 for D (6 bases). Trimming removed 2 bases at V and 2 bases at J, with 13 bases between. The germline V gene has CDR1 KGHSH and CDR2 LQKENI. The CDR3 contains 15 residues. In DNA form, the CDR3 reads TGTGCCAGCTCACCATTACAGGGAGCCGCCTACGAGCAGTACTTC. Translation gives CASSPLQGAAYEQYF.

V and J are TRBV7-6 and TRBJ2-1, with D perhaps matching TRBD1 (6 bases). Germline CDR1 is SGHVS and CDR2 is FNYEAQ. Between the trimmed V and J ends, which lost 5 bases and 7 bases, there was a span of 9 bases. CDR3 size: 12 residues. The CDR3 loop reads CASSPGQNEQFF. The DNA for the CDR3 is TGTGCCAGCAGCCCCGGACAGAATGAGCAGTTCTTC.

This clone was observed a single time. This sequence joins TRBV28 and TRBJ1-1, with 7 bases lining up with TRBD1. This CDR3 contains 15 residues. Germline values: CDR1 MDHEN, CDR2 SYDVKM. Unmatched junction bases numbered 11, after V lost 5 bases and J lost 5 bases. CDR3 sequence (DNA): TGTGCCAGCAGTCCCGACAGGGTGCAGGGGACTGAAGCTTTCTTT. It codes for CASSPDRVQGTEAFF.

The V and J genes are TRBV28 and TRBJ1-5; D gene ambiguous. The CDR3 is made up of 17 amino acids. Deletions cut 2 bases from V and 4 bases from J, with 18 bases between. From germline, CDR1 is MDHEN and CDR2 SYDVKM. CDR3 residues: CASSLAPRGVSNQPQHF. Here the CDR3 DNA reads TGTGCCAGCAGTTTAGCCCCCCGTGGAGTAAGTAATCAGCCCCAGCATTTT.

The rearrangement joins TRBV11-1 to TRBJ2-5; D is possibly TRBD1 (5 bases). The germline V and J ends were trimmed by 4 bases and 1 base, with 13 bases remaining between them. Germline CDR1 is SGHAT and CDR2 is FQDESV (reference sequence). The CDR3 sequence is 15 residues long. As DNA, the CDR3 is TGTGCCAGCAGCTACGGACAACCCGGCCAAGAGACCCAGTACTTC. Translated, it gives CASSYGQPGQETQYF.

J is TRBJ2-3 and V is TRBV28; 11 bases match TRBD1. This CDR3 comprises 16 residues. From germline, CDR1 is MDHEN and CDR2 SYDVKM. V lost 7 bases to trimming and J lost 3 bases; unmatched junction nucleotides: 9. CDR3 coding DNA: TGTGCCAGCAATTCCGGGACAGGGGGTCGTACAGATACGCAGTATTTT. It translates to CASNSGTGGRTDTQYF.

The chain combines TRBV5-1 with TRBJ2-3, with 14 bases aligning to TRBD2. Losses at the gene ends were 2 bases for V and 4 bases for J; bases not matched to a gene: 18. CDR1 is SGHRS, CDR2 YFSETQ, per germline. This CDR3 spans 21 amino acids. The CDR3, as DNA: TGCGCCAGCAGCTTAGCATCCCGACCGGGACTAGCGGGAGTAAAGTCAGATACGCAGTATTTT. This translates into CASSLASRPGLAGVKSDTQYF.

The rearrangement joins TRBV6-4 to TRBJ2-1; D is uncertain. The CDR3 runs 15 residues. Germline lookup yields CDR1 MRHNA and CDR2 SNTAGT. Trimming stripped 2 bases from V and 0 bases from J, with 8 bases between. CDR3 DNA sequence: TGTGCCAGCAGTGACAGGGTGGACTCCTACAATGAGCAGTTCTTC. Protein product: CASSDRVDSYNEQFF.

The chain employs TRBV5-4 and TRBJ2-7; D might be TRBD1 (5 bases). Germline lookup yields CDR1 SGHNT and CDR2 YYREEE (reference sequence). V lost 0 bases and J 1 base, leaving 8 bases between the germline ends. The length of the CDR3 is 14 residues. DNA of the CDR3: TGTGCCAGCAGCTTGGACAGGAGATCCTACGAGCAGTACTTC. Protein product: CASSLDRRSYEQYF.

The rearrangement joins TRBV6-1 to TRBJ1-2; 10 bases agree with TRBD1. CDR1 is MNHNS and CDR2 is SASEGT in the germline V gene. This CDR3 comprises 13 residues. V lost 7 bases to trimming and J lost 5 bases; unmatched junction nucleotides: 4. Here the CDR3 reads CASIWTGGYGYTF. In DNA form, the CDR3 reads TGTGCCAGCATTTGGACAGGGGGGTATGGCTACACCTTC.